This TCR beta chain originates from a study of blood T cell repertoires in COVID-19. Looking at the study overall: From T cells, B-cell-depleted T cells, or PBMCs came the material, which was cDNA or gDNA.

The V end lost 3 bases, the J end lost 4 bases, and 36 bases lay between the germline ends. CDR3 length equals 22 residues. CDR1 LGHNT and CDR2 FRNRAP come from the germline V gene. Per the study methods: Amplifying reference gene primers gave estimates of nucleated cell counts. Data came from immunoSEQ multiplex PCR; TCRdb stores just in-frame clones and leaves some out. V and J calls plus clone size are reproduced from that table; the DNA served to infer D and trimming. The top ten hold roughly a sixth of the sample, which has around 130,000 clones, 75% to 90% seen once. The chain couples TRBV12-5 to TRBJ1-1; no definite D call. This receptor was obtained from a man aged 50-60 years with active or convalescent COVID-19. Sequencing was done on a sample of peripheral blood. The CDR3 DNA sequence: TGTGCTAGTGGTTTAAATATGGGCCTTTTAGGGAGTGTAGACTATCGACTCACTGAAGCTTTCTTT. Protein sequence: CASGLNMGLLGSVDYRLTEAFF.